This T cell receptor beta chain was sequenced for a study of T cell responses to AZD1222 COVID-19 vaccine. Study results and limitations: Baseline antibody screening turned up just a handful of seropositive AZD1222 recipients. Vaccine-associated CD4 TCRs ranged over spike, dominating at 160-218 and 743-854. Reports indicate that nearly half of spike-specific TCRs are directed at unmutated variant regions. Repertoire collection took place solely once the T cell response had peaked.

The V gene lost 10 bases and the J gene lost 5 bases, with 11 bases spanning the gap. The germline V gene encodes CDR1 SEHNR and CDR2 FQNEAQ (reference sequence). This CDR3 has 12 amino acids. Repertoires were generated with immunoSEQ multiplex PCR, while TCRdb's copy carries only in-frame clones and drops some. The sample includes 120,000 to 150,000 clones, more than 70% of them seen just once. About this clone itself: Antigen: not known.

The rearrangement joins TRBV7-9 to TRBJ1-4, with TRBD1 as a possible D gene (6 bases). The sequencing used peripheral blood, collected 28 days after the second AZD1222 dose. The receptor was derived from an adult who received the AZD1222 COVID-19 vaccine. Here the CDR3 reads CATRTDNEKLFF. CDR3 in DNA: TGTGCCACCAGGACAGACAATGAAAAACTGTTTTTT.